One sample yielded the 20 T cell receptor beta chains listed below, sequenced in a study of response to subunit inactivated influenza vaccine. TCRdb independently ran MiXCR on the RT-PCR reads; one entry per CDR3 protein. The table includes about 620,000 distinct CDR3 sequences, 12% detected once. Sequencing was performed on PBMCs from blood, taken on the day of vaccination. Receptor source: a man between 45 and 60 years old who received an inactivated influenza vaccine.

This clonotype was counted between two and nine times. The CDR3 protein is CASSFPTGTSGNTIYF. Here the CDR3 DNA reads TGTGCCAGCAGCTTTCCGACAGGGACCTCTGGAAACACCATATATTTT. This chain links TRBV7-9 with TRBJ1-3; 7 positions match TRBD1. CDR3 length: 16 residues. The germline V gene has CDR1 SEHNR and CDR2 FQNEAQ (reference sequence). The trim removed 3 bases at V and 0 bases at J, leaving 5 bases unmatched.

The chain couples TRBV5-1 to TRBJ2-7, with D possibly matching TRBD1 (7 bases). The CDR3 covers 13 residues. V lost 5 bases and J 6 bases, leaving 15 bases between the germline ends. Germline CDR1 is SGHRS and CDR2 is YFSETQ. CDR3 DNA sequence: TGCGCCAGCAGGGAGGGGGCCTTCCGCGAGCAGTACTTC. This codes for CASREGAFREQYF.

This clonotype was seen ten or more times. The CDR3 DNA is TGTGCCAGCAGCTTTCTTGTGGGTCAGCCCCAGCATTTT. Translating gives CASSFLVGQPQHF. The gene calls are TRBV7-2 and TRBJ1-5; D gene uncertain. This CDR3 comprises 13 residues. V lost 3 bases and J lost 6, with 9 bases in between. In germline, CDR1 is SGHTA, CDR2 FQGNSA.

Concerning this clonotype itself: The junction departs from the called germline gene at one end, perhaps through a read error. DNA of the CDR3: TGTGCCAGCGCACCCGGAGGTGGGGCGGACGGGGAGCTGTTTTTT. As protein: CASAPGGGADGELFF. The rearrangement joins TRBV18 to TRBJ2-2; D is perhaps TRBD1 or TRBD2 (5 bases each). Germline values: CDR1 KGHSH, CDR2 LQKENI. The CDR3 has 15 amino acids.

The CDR3 region has the DNA TGTGCCAGTACAAAGGGACTAGCGGGAGCGCCCCAAACGCAGTATTTT. The encoded protein is CASTKGLAGAPQTQYF. V is TRBV19 and J is TRBJ2-3, with 14 bases aligning to TRBD2. The CDR3 is 16 residues long. V lost 7 bases to trimming and J lost 9 bases; unmatched junction nucleotides: 12. The germline gives CDR1 LNHDA, CDR2 SQIVND (reference sequence).

The chain employs TRBV29-1 and TRBJ2-1, with D tentatively TRBD1 (5 bases). In germline, CDR1 is SQVTM, CDR2 ANQGSEA. The CDR3 runs 15 residues. With 2 bases removed from V and 4 bases from J, the gap between germline ends came to 15 bases. The CDR3 DNA is TGCAGCGTTGAAACGGCCAGGGCGAAGTACAATGAGCAGTTCTTC. Translated: CSVETARAKYNEQFF.

This clonotype was observed a few times. The genes are TRBV5-1 and TRBJ1-2, with D unresolved. The CDR3 has 13 amino acids. Germline V CDR1 and CDR2: SGHRS, YFSETQ. V lost 1 base, J lost 6 bases, and 10 bases lay in between. The CDR3 sequence is CASSLLQSDGYTF. CDR3 bases: TGCGCCAGCAGCTTGCTACAGTCGGATGGCTACACCTTC. Using reference TRBV5-1 and TRBJ1-2 for the parts outside the CDR3, the full variable domain is KAGVTQTPRYLIKTRGQQVTLSCSPISGHRSVSWYQQTPGQGLQFLFEYFSETQRNKGNFPGRFSGRQFSNSRSEMNVSTLELGDSALYLCASSLLQSDGYTFGSGTRLTVV.

Only a few counts were recorded for this clonotype. The rearrangement uses TRBV5-1 and TRBJ2-1, with a tentative D call TRBD1 (6 bases). V gave up 0 bases and J gave up 4 bases, with 17 bases separating them. The CDR3 loop spans 17 amino acids. CDR1 is SGHRS, CDR2 YFSETQ, per germline. Written as DNA, the CDR3 is TGCGCCAGCAGCTTGGTGGGGCTGGGGGCCCTTTACAATGAGCAGTTCTTC. Its protein is CASSLVGLGALYNEQFF. The full variable domain, completed using reference TRBV5-1 and TRBJ2-1, is KAGVTQTPRYLIKTRGQQVTLSCSPISGHRSVSWYQQTPGQGLQFLFEYFSETQRNKGNFPGRFSGRQFSNSRSEMNVSTLELGDSALYLCASSLVGLGALYNEQFFGPGTRLTVL.

The chain employs TRBV12-3 or TRBV12-4 and TRBJ2-4; possible D gene TRBD2, 6 bases. Trimming removed 0 bases at V and 3 bases at J, with 6 bases between. The length of the CDR3 is 14 residues. This CDR3 is CASSLAGGKNIQYF. In DNA, the CDR3 is TGTGCCAGCAGTTTAGCGGGGGGCAAAAACATTCAGTACTTC.

This clonotype was counted at least ten times. The genes are TRBV7-9 and TRBJ2-1; the match to TRBD2 covers 11 bases. The CDR3 runs 17 residues. The J segment lost 3 bases and the V segment lost 5 bases, leaving 9 bases of the junction unmatched. Germline V gene lookup returns CDR1 SEHNR and CDR2 FQNEAQ (reference sequence). CDR3 protein: CASSDRLAGKFYNEQFF. The CDR3 DNA is TGTGCCAGCAGCGACCGACTAGCGGGGAAATTCTACAATGAGCAGTTCTTC.

The chain employs TRBV20-1 and TRBJ2-7; 8 positions match TRBD1. Germline lookup yields CDR1 DFQATT and CDR2 SNEGSKA (reference sequence). V shed 0 bases and J 1 base; nucleotides not matched to a gene: 2. This CDR3 is built from 14 residues. CDR3 region: CSARDRTGSYEQYF. As DNA, the CDR3 is TGCAGTGCTAGAGATCGGACAGGGTCCTACGAGCAGTACTTC.

The chain employs TRBV12-3 or TRBV12-4 and TRBJ2-7; D is tentatively TRBD1 or TRBD2 (5 bases each). The CDR3 extends over 16 amino acids. Trimming removed 5 bases from V and 2 bases from J, with 19 bases in between. The CDR3: CASSRGPGPKAYEQYF. The CDR3 nucleotides are TGTGCCAGCAGTAGAGGACCGGGACCCAAAGCCTACGAGCAGTACTTC.

This clonotype occurred many times. V is TRBV12-3 or TRBV12-4 and J is TRBJ2-3, with a possible D match to TRBD2 (5 bases). V dropped 5 bases and J dropped 6 bases, with 9 bases sitting between them. The CDR3 has 12 residues. CDR3 residues: CASSLDYDTQYF. In DNA, the CDR3 is TGTGCCAGCAGTCTCGACTACGATACGCAGTATTTT.

This chain uses TRBV5-5 with TRBJ2-5, with D possibly matching TRBD2 (6 bases). V gave up 0 bases and J gave up 5 bases, with 14 bases separating them. Per germline, CDR1 SGHKS and CDR2 YYEKEE (reference sequence). The CDR3 totals 15 residues. The CDR3 is CASSLAGGITETQYF. Written as DNA, the CDR3 is TGTGCCAGCAGCTTGGCGGGCGGGATTACGGAGACCCAGTACTTC.

The chain has TRBV10-2 and TRBJ2-5; D is undetermined. This CDR3 is built from 13 residues. V was clipped by 6 bases and J by 2 bases, with 10 bases between them. The germline CDR1 and CDR2 sequences are WSHSY and SAAADI. The CDR3 sequence: CASSGRWQETQYF. In DNA form, the CDR3 reads TGCGCCAGCAGCGGACGGTGGCAAGAGACCCAGTACTTC.

There are a few counts of this clonotype. This chain connects TRBV7-9 to TRBJ2-2; D is uncertain. In germline, CDR1 is SEHNR, CDR2 FQNEAQ (reference sequence). Trimming left V 5 bases short and J 3 bases short, with 10 bases between. The CDR3 runs to 14 residues. CDR3 region: CASSPDTDTGELFF. CDR3 sequence (DNA): TGTGCCAGCAGCCCCGACACGGACACCGGGGAGCTGTTTTTT.

This clonotype has more than one count but fewer than ten. The genes are TRBV28 and TRBJ2-4; 8 bases fit TRBD2. The CDR3 runs to 15 residues. The germline V gene has CDR1 MDHEN and CDR2 SYDVKM. Germline trimming cut 6 bases from V and 4 bases from J; bases unmatched to any gene: 8. The CDR3 loop is CASSTLAGLKNIQYF. The CDR3 bases are TGTGCCAGCAGCACATTAGCGGGACTTAAAAACATTCAGTACTTC.

The CDR3: CASSYQLAAAETQYF. The CDR3 DNA sequence: TGTGCCAGCAGTTACCAACTAGCGGCGGCAGAGACCCAGTACTTC. The gene calls are TRBV6-2 or TRBV6-3 and TRBJ2-5; 8 nucleotides line up with TRBD2. This CDR3 contains 15 residues. The germline CDR1 and CDR2 sequences are MNHEY and SVGEGT. Trimming took 2 bases from V and 4 from J; bases not matched to a gene: 6.

A single count supports this clonotype. The chain combines TRBV7-2 with TRBJ2-3; D is uncertain. This CDR3 comprises 16 residues. The V and J ends lost 3 bases and 0 bases respectively, with 13 bases between them. CDR1 and CDR2 (germline): SGHTA, FQGNSA. DNA for the CDR3: TGTGCCAGCAGCTTGGGCTCTCCTCTGAGCACAGATACGCAGTATTTT. Protein product: CASSLGSPLSTDTQYF.

At least ten counts were recorded for this clonotype. The chain joins TRBV7-8 to TRBJ2-2; D gene uncertain. The CDR3 spans 17 residues. Germline V gene data show CDR1 as SGHVS and CDR2 as FQNEAQ. Trimming took off 8 bases at V and 1 base at J, with 20 bases between the two ends. This chain's CDR3 is CASPSGILTENTGELFF. DNA of the CDR3: TGTGCCAGCCCCTCGGGCATCTTGACGGAGAACACCGGGGAGCTGTTTTTT.